These 31 T cell receptor beta chains originate from one sample sequenced in a study of blood T cell repertoires in COVID-19. Libraries were prepared by immunoSEQ multiplex PCR; TCRdb keeps only in-frame clonotypes and omits some of them. Seen here are approximately 170,000 clones, around 85% observed once, and the top ten hold around 3.5%. Sequenced sample: PBMCs or T cells enriched from blood (not recorded which). Receptors originate from a young woman who had recovered from COVID-19.

This chain links TRBV27 with TRBJ1-2; 11 bases fit TRBD1. Germline V gene sequence: CDR1 MNHEY, CDR2 SMNVEV (reference sequence). The CDR3 contains 14 residues. Trimming cost V 4 bases and J 7 bases; bases outside gene matches: 5. This CDR3 reads CASSSRTGGSGYTF. DNA for the CDR3: TGTGCCAGCAGTTCCCGGACAGGGGGCAGTGGCTACACCTTC.

The V and J genes are TRBV14 and TRBJ1-2, with D possibly being TRBD1 (6 bases). Germline V gene lookup returns CDR1 SGHDN and CDR2 FVKESK. Trimming stripped 0 bases from V and 0 bases from J, with 14 bases between. The CDR3 covers 17 residues. CDR3 protein: CASSQDLGQRSNYGYTF. CDR3 nucleotides: TGTGCCAGCAGCCAAGATCTGGGACAACGATCTAACTATGGCTACACCTTC.

The chain carries TRBV5-1 and TRBJ2-1; TRBD2 matches at 8 bases. Germline-derived CDR1 and CDR2 are SGHRS and YFSETQ. V lost 4 bases, J lost 4 bases, and 7 bases stayed unmatched. There are 15 residues in the CDR3. The CDR3 DNA reads TGCGCCAGCAGCCCACGAGCGGGGGCGTACAATGAGCAGTTCTTC. It yields the protein CASSPRAGAYNEQFF.

The gene calls are TRBV7-9 and TRBJ2-7, with D maybe TRBD2 (5 bases). The CDR3 length is 16 residues. V lost 5 bases and J 3 bases, leaving 20 bases between the germline ends. Germline CDR1 reads SEHNR; CDR2 reads FQNEAQ (reference sequence). The CDR3 DNA reads as TGTGCCAGCAGCCCTCCCTCCCCGGGATCTTACTACGAGCAGTACGTC. Its translation is CASSPPSPGSYYEQYV.

The rearrangement links TRBV19 to TRBJ2-1, with TRBD2 matching over 9 bases. The CDR3 spans 16 residues. V was clipped by 5 bases and J by 3 bases; unmatched bases: 8. CDR1 is LNHDA, CDR2 SQIVND, per germline (reference sequence). CDR3 loop: CASSQHSGGLYNEQFF. DNA for the CDR3: TGTGCCAGTAGTCAACACAGCGGGGGGCTCTACAATGAGCAGTTCTTC.

This rearrangement joins TRBV28 to TRBJ2-3; weak D call: TRBD2 (5 bases). With 6 bases removed from V and 5 bases from J, the gap between germline ends came to 9 bases. The germline V gene encodes CDR1 MDHEN and CDR2 SYDVKM. CDR3 length equals 12 residues. As DNA, the CDR3 is TGTGCCAGCAGCCTGAGGGTAGATACGCAGTATTTT. It is translated as CASSLRVDTQYF.

The V and J genes are TRBV27 and TRBJ2-5; 10 bases are shared with TRBD2. Germline V gene lookup returns CDR1 MNHEY and CDR2 SMNVEV (reference sequence). V lost 4 bases, J lost 4 bases, and 6 bases stayed unmatched. This CDR3 is 15 amino acids long. CDR3 DNA sequence: TGTGCCAGCAGTTATCAGCGGGGGGGCCGAGAGACCCAGTACTTC. As protein: CASSYQRGGRETQYF.

The CDR3 spells CASSFTGTAFISGANVLTF. CDR3 nucleotides: TGTGCCAGCAGCTTTACCGGGACAGCCTTTATCTCTGGGGCCAACGTCCTGACTTTC. V is TRBV7-8 and J is TRBJ2-6; 7 bases match TRBD1. The CDR3 covers 19 residues. From germline, CDR1 is SGHVS and CDR2 FQNEAQ. Trimming removed 3 bases from V and 0 bases from J; junction bases left unmatched: 11.

The DNA of the CDR3 is TGTGCCAGCAGCCGGGTAACCCCGGGAGGCTACACCTTC. This encodes CASSRVTPGGYTF. The chain links TRBV5-4 to TRBJ1-2; D is uncertain. Germline V CDR1 and CDR2: SGHNT, YYREEE (reference sequence). The CDR3 is made up of 13 amino acids. V dropped 4 bases and J dropped 8 bases, with 15 bases sitting between them. The full variable domain, in which reference TRBV5-4 and TRBJ1-2 provide the parts outside the CDR3, is ETGVTQSPTHLIKTRGQQVTLRCSSQSGHNTVSWYQQALGQGPQFIFQYYREEENGRGNFPPRFSGLQFPNYSSELNVNALELDDSALYLCASSRVTPGGYTFGSGTRLTVV.

This chain joins TRBV30 and TRBJ1-4; D unclear. The CDR3 totals 13 residues. The V end lost 5 bases, the J end lost 5 bases, and 12 bases lay between the germline ends. Germline V lookup: CDR1 GTSNPN, CDR2 SVGIG (reference sequence). The CDR3 coding sequence is TGTGCCTGGCGGGGTGGACGGAATGAAAAACTGTTTTTT. Translation: CAWRGGRNEKLFF.

V usage is TRBV5-6 and J usage is TRBJ1-4; 9 nucleotides line up with TRBD1. Germline values: CDR1 SGHDT, CDR2 YYEEEE. This CDR3 is built from 17 residues. Unmatched junction bases numbered 7, after V lost 4 bases and J lost 0 bases. The CDR3, as DNA: TGTGCCAGCAGCCTACGGAGGACAGGGGCAACTAATGAAAAACTGTTTTTT. As protein: CASSLRRTGATNEKLFF.

This chain links TRBV27 with TRBJ2-7, with 9 bases fitting TRBD2. The CDR3 totals 15 residues. CDR1 MNHEY and CDR2 SMNVEV come from the germline V gene (reference sequence). With 5 bases clipped from V and 0 bases from J, the junction kept 5 bases outside the gene matches. CDR3: CASSTRLAASYEQYF. In DNA, the CDR3 is TGTGCCAGCAGTACCAGACTAGCGGCCTCCTACGAGCAGTACTTC.

The chain uses TRBV6-5 and TRBJ2-7; 8 nucleotides align to TRBD1. Per germline, CDR1 MNHEY and CDR2 SVGAGI. The CDR3 extends over 15 amino acids. Trimming removed 6 bases from V and 3 bases from J; junction bases left unmatched: 10. CDR3 protein: CASRPSPGTGYEQYV. CDR3 coding DNA: TGTGCCAGCAGGCCCTCTCCCGGGACAGGCTACGAGCAGTACGTC.

The J gene is TRBJ1-3, the V gene TRBV11-2, with D possibly matching TRBD1 (6 bases). CDR3 length equals 20 residues. Germline assignment: CDR1 SGHAT and CDR2 FQNNGV. The V end lost 0 bases, the J end lost 0 bases, and 21 bases lay between the germline ends. The CDR3, as DNA: TGTGCCAGCAGCTTAGATCGGGGGGGGCGGAGGCTTCCCTCTGGAAACACCATATATTTT. It specifies CASSLDRGGRRLPSGNTIYF.

This clone has a single count. This chain links TRBV20-1 with TRBJ1-1, with 9 positions matching TRBD1. Germline-derived CDR1 and CDR2 are DFQATT and SNEGSKA (reference sequence). V lost 3 bases, J lost 4 bases, and 9 bases stayed unmatched. This CDR3 contains 15 residues. The CDR3 nucleotides read TGCAGTGCTAGTGATCCGGGACAGGGTGCCACTGAAGCTTTCTTT. It encodes CSASDPGQGATEAFF.

V and J are TRBV19 and TRBJ1-2; 7 bases fit TRBD1. Trimming took 5 bases from V and 4 from J; bases not matched to a gene: 1. Germline CDR1 is LNHDA and CDR2 is SQIVND (reference sequence). There are 12 residues in the CDR3. The CDR3 reads CASSRDSYGYTF. DNA for the CDR3: TGTGCCAGTAGTCGGGACAGCTATGGCTACACCTTC. Combining the CDR3 with reference TRBV19 and TRBJ1-2 gives the whole variable domain DGGITQSPKYLFRKEGQNVTLSCEQNLNHDAMYWYRQDPGQGLRLIYYSQIVNDFQKGDIAEGYSVSREKKESFPLTVTSAQKNPTAFYLCASSRDSYGYTFGSGTRLTVV.

The CDR3 bases are TGTGCCAGCAGCTTACTAGCGGGAGACTTATACGAGCAGTACTTC. Translating gives CASSLLAGDLYEQYF. The chain is built from TRBV7-9 and TRBJ2-7, with 10 nucleotides matching TRBD2. Trimming at V came to 2 bases and at J to 4 bases, leaving 5 bases not matched to a gene. The CDR3 has 15 residues. CDR1 is SEHNR, CDR2 FQNEAQ, per germline (reference sequence).

V usage is TRBV29-1 and J usage is TRBJ2-3; 9 nucleotides align to TRBD2. V shed 4 bases, J shed 4 bases, and the junction held 3 bases outside the gene matches. CDR3 length equals 13 residues. Germline assignment: CDR1 SQVTM and CDR2 ANQGSEA. The CDR3 coding sequence is TGCAGCGTTGGCGGGAGGGCTGCAGATACGCAGTATTTT. Its translation: CSVGGRAADTQYF.

This clone has a single count. This rearrangement joins TRBV5-1 to TRBJ2-1, with 7 bases matching TRBD1. Germline V lookup: CDR1 SGHRS, CDR2 YFSETQ. V shed 4 bases and J 6 bases; nucleotides not matched to a gene: 13. The CDR3 covers 16 residues. CDR3 coding DNA: TGCGCCAGCAGCATACTTCCAGGGGCAGGGGGCAATGAGCAGTTCTTC. It translates to CASSILPGAGGNEQFF.

The V call is TRBV19, the J call TRBJ1-6; weak D call: TRBD1 (6 bases). This CDR3 contains 15 residues. Trimming took 7 bases from V and 7 from J, leaving 17 bases between them. The germline gives CDR1 LNHDA, CDR2 SQIVND (reference sequence). The CDR3 region has the DNA TGTGCCAGTAAGCAGGGGAATCGGGTGAATTCACCCCTCCACTTT. It encodes CASKQGNRVNSPLHF.

The rearrangement joins TRBV7-9 to TRBJ2-2; 8 nucleotides align to TRBD2. Per the germline V gene, CDR1 is SEHNR and CDR2 is FQNEAQ (reference sequence). This CDR3 has 16 residues. The V gene end was trimmed by 5 bases and the J gene end by 5 bases; junction bases not matched to a gene: 10. The CDR3 nucleotides read TGTGCCAGCAGCCATCGGGAGGGCCAAGTGACCGGGGAGCTGTTTTTT. Protein product: CASSHREGQVTGELFF. The full variable domain, rest sourced from reference TRBV7-9 and TRBJ2-2, is DTGVSQNPRHKITKRGQNVTFRCDPISEHNRLYWYRQTLGQGPEFLTYFQNEAQLEKSRLLSDRFSAERPKGSFSTLEIQRTEQGDSAMYLCASSHREGQVTGELFFGEGSRLTVL.

The chain links TRBV7-2 to TRBJ2-1, with 12 bases lining up with TRBD2. Unmatched junction bases numbered 8, after V lost 2 bases and J lost 6 bases. Germline V gene data show CDR1 as SGHTA and CDR2 as FQGNSA. This CDR3 contains 17 residues. The CDR3 sequence is CASSLRLAGVRFNEQFF. DNA for the CDR3: TGTGCCAGCAGCTTACGACTAGCGGGAGTACGTTTCAATGAGCAGTTCTTC.

A few counts support this clone. The rearrangement joins TRBV7-9 to TRBJ1-1; no clear D. The CDR3 covers 19 residues. Trimming cost V 7 bases and J 0 bases, with 27 bases left between them. The germline gives CDR1 SEHNR, CDR2 FQNEAQ (reference sequence). This CDR3 reads CASTTWGGLSIEMNTEAFF. The CDR3 nucleotides are TGTGCCAGCACCACTTGGGGAGGGTTGTCAATCGAGATGAACACTGAAGCTTTCTTT. The whole variable domain, remainder taken from reference TRBV7-9 and TRBJ1-1, is DTGVSQNPRHKITKRGQNVTFRCDPISEHNRLYWYRQTLGQGPEFLTYFQNEAQLEKSRLLSDRFSAERPKGSFSTLEIQRTEQGDSAMYLCASTTWGGLSIEMNTEAFFGQGTRLTVV.

The count of this clone is one. V is TRBV19 and J is TRBJ1-5; 10 bases map to TRBD1. Unmatched junction bases numbered 7, after V lost 7 bases and J lost 4 bases. This CDR3 region has 15 residues. CDR1 is LNHDA and CDR2 is SQIVND in the germline V gene (reference sequence). The CDR3 nucleotides are TGTGCCAGTATGATCGGGGGACAGGGGAATCAGCCCCAGCATTTT. Encoded protein: CASMIGGQGNQPQHF.

This chain joins TRBV6-6 and TRBJ1-5, with a weak D call TRBD1 (6 bases). CDR1 is MNHNY, CDR2 SVGAGI, per germline (reference sequence). This CDR3 contains 15 residues. V was cut by 7 bases and J by 2 bases, with 15 bases left in between. The CDR3 DNA reads TGTGCCAGCATACAGGGAAGCGGGGGCAATCAGCCCCAGCATTTT. It is translated as CASIQGSGGNQPQHF.

V gene TRBV19 combines with J gene TRBJ1-5, with D possibly TRBD1 on 6 matching bases. V was shortened by 6 bases and J by 6 bases, with 21 bases between the two germline ends. Germline V CDR1 and CDR2: LNHDA, SQIVND (reference sequence). The CDR3 has 16 amino acids. The CDR3, as DNA: TGTGCCAGTAGACCTCCAGGGCAGGGGTTCGCTCAGCCCCAGCATTTT. Its translation is CASRPPGQGFAQPQHF.

The chain couples TRBV20-1 to TRBJ2-2, with D maybe TRBD1 (6 bases). Germline CDR1 is DFQATT and CDR2 is SNEGSKA (reference sequence). V shed 7 bases and J shed 8 bases, with 11 bases lying between them. CDR3 length: 11 amino acids. CDR3 region: CSGGGRGELFF. In nucleotides, the CDR3 is TGCAGTGGAGGGGGTCGAGGGGAGCTGTTTTTT.

V gene TRBV9 combines with J gene TRBJ2-7; 8 bases fit TRBD1. V shed 4 bases, J shed 1 base, and the junction held 4 bases outside the gene matches. Per the germline V gene, CDR1 is SGDLS and CDR2 is YYNGEE. The CDR3 contains 14 residues. CDR3 in DNA: TGTGCCAGCAGCACAGGACAGGGTTCCTACGAGCAGTACTTC. Translating it yields CASSTGQGSYEQYF. Full variable domain (outside the CDR3, taken from reference TRBV9 and TRBJ2-7): DSGVTQTPKHLITATGQRVTLRCSPRSGDLSVYWYQQSLDQGLQFLIQYYNGEERAKGNILERFSAQQFPDLHSELNLSSLELGDSALYFCASSTGQGSYEQYFGPGTRLTVT.

The chain recombines TRBV6-6 with TRBJ2-2; 7 nucleotides agree with TRBD2. Germline V CDR1 and CDR2: MNHNY, SVGAGI (reference sequence). J was trimmed by 3 bases and V by 4 bases; bases with no gene match: 5. The CDR3 runs 15 residues. The CDR3 loop is CASSFLRGDTGELFF. CDR3 in DNA: TGTGCCAGCAGTTTCCTCCGGGGGGACACCGGGGAGCTGTTTTTT.

In this sample, this clone turned up a few times. The chain is built from TRBV10-2 and TRBJ2-3; the match to TRBD2 covers 12 bases. This CDR3 comprises 14 residues. In germline, CDR1 is WSHSY, CDR2 SAAADI. Germline trimming cut 8 bases from V and 3 bases from J; bases unmatched to any gene: 3. CDR3 sequence: CASLGLAGTDTQYF. The CDR3 region has the DNA TGCGCCAGCTTAGGACTAGCGGGAACAGATACGCAGTATTTT.

The rearrangement joins TRBV2 to TRBJ1-2; maybe TRBD1 (6 bases). V was cut by 2 bases and J by 4 bases, with 11 bases left in between. The CDR3 is 14 residues long. CDR1 is SNHLY, CDR2 FYNNEI, per germline. In DNA form, the CDR3 reads TGTGCCAGCAGTGAAAGGATAGGGGGCTATGGCTACACCTTC. Amino acid sequence: CASSERIGGYGYTF.